The 29 T cell receptor beta chains listed next were all sequenced from one sample in a study of response to subunit inactivated influenza vaccine. One entry per CDR3 protein, called by TCRdb with MiXCR from the RT-PCR reads. The sample has about 780,000 distinct CDR3 sequences; 18% are singletons. The material sequenced was PBMCs from blood, taken more than 4 days after vaccination. Every receptor here comes from a man in his fifties who received an inactivated influenza vaccine.

In its sample, this clonotype was seen a few times. J is TRBJ2-7 and V is TRBV20-1, with 9 bases lining up with TRBD2. The CDR3 length is 16 residues. Germline assignment: CDR1 DFQATT and CDR2 SNEGSKA (reference sequence). V was clipped by 3 bases and J by 0 bases; unmatched bases: 9. CDR3 coding DNA: TGCAGTGCTAGGGCCAGGGCTAGCGGGAACTCCTACGAGCAGTACTTC. Protein sequence: CSARARASGNSYEQYF.

The table lists this clonotype with a few counts. V gene TRBV5-6 combines with J gene TRBJ2-2; D ambiguous. This CDR3 spans 13 amino acids. The germline V and J ends were trimmed by 5 bases and 7 bases, with 12 bases remaining between them. Germline V gene data show CDR1 as SGHDT and CDR2 as YYEEEE. CDR3 nucleotides: TGTGCCAGCAGTTCGGGTCGTGTCGGGGAGCTGTTTTTT. Translated, it gives CASSSGRVGELFF.

The chain links TRBV12-3 or TRBV12-4 to TRBJ2-1, with D tentatively TRBD2 (5 bases). V was cut by 3 bases and J by 8 bases, with 17 bases left in between. CDR3 length: 15 residues. The CDR3 region has the DNA TGTGCCAGCAGTTTCTCAGCGGAATTCGTCGATGAGCAGTTCTTC. Amino acid sequence: CASSFSAEFVDEQFF.

The V gene is TRBV5-5, the J gene TRBJ1-2; 10 bases are shared with TRBD1. The ends lost 6 bases at V and 10 bases at J; junction bases unmatched: 15. CDR3 length equals 15 residues. The V gene's germline CDR1 is SGHKS and CDR2 YYEKEE (reference sequence). The CDR3 reads CASIRDRGPARDYTF. As DNA, the CDR3 is TGTGCCAGCATCCGGGACAGGGGCCCGGCCCGGGACTACACCTTC. The entire variable domain, with the rest obtained from reference TRBV5-5 and TRBJ1-2, is as follows: DAGVTQSPTHLIKTRGQQVTLRCSPISGHKSVSWYQQVLGQGPQFIFQYYEKEERGRGNFPDRFSARQFPNYSSELNVNALLLGDSALYLCASIRDRGPARDYTFGSGTRLTVV.

The chain has TRBV7-2 and TRBJ1-3, with no clear D. The CDR3 extends over 14 amino acids. V was pared by 5 bases and J by 4 bases, with 12 bases between. The germline gives CDR1 SGHTA, CDR2 FQGNSA. CDR3 region: CASSPWTVGNTIYF. DNA for the CDR3: TGTGCCAGCAGCCCCTGGACGGTCGGAAACACCATATATTTT. The full variable domain, in which reference TRBV7-2 and TRBJ1-3 provide the parts outside the CDR3, is GAGVSQSPSNKVTEKGKDVELRCDPISGHTALYWYRQSLGQGLEFLIYFQGNSAPDKSGLPSDRFSAERTGGSVSTLTIQRTQQEDSAVYLCASSPWTVGNTIYFGEGSWLTVV.

This chain uses TRBV3-1 with TRBJ2-1; D remains unclear. The CDR3 extends over 16 amino acids. CDR1 is LGHDT and CDR2 is YNNKEL in the germline V gene (reference sequence). V gave up 3 bases and J gave up 9 bases, with 21 bases separating them. This CDR3 reads CASSHLVVRTSSEQFF. In nucleotides, the CDR3 is TGTGCCAGCAGCCACTTAGTGGTTCGAACTTCAAGTGAGCAGTTCTTC.

V gene TRBV5-6 combines with J gene TRBJ1-2; D remains unclear. The V end was cut by 5 bases, the J end by 7 bases, with 27 bases between. CDR3 size: 17 residues. Per the germline V gene, CDR1 is SGHDT and CDR2 is YYEEEE. The CDR3 sequence: CASRTRPATFRRAGYTF. The DNA of the CDR3 is TGTGCCAGCAGGACGAGGCCCGCAACCTTCCGAAGGGCTGGCTACACCTTC.

This clonotype was seen more than once but under ten times. The genes are TRBV28 and TRBJ2-5; D could derive from TRBD1 or TRBD2 (5 bases each). With 5 bases removed from V and 4 bases from J, the gap between germline ends came to 23 bases. CDR3 length: 17 residues. In germline, CDR1 is MDHEN, CDR2 SYDVKM. In DNA, the CDR3 is TGTGCCAGCAGTATATACGTGAGGGGAGAGATTGGAGAGACCCAGTACTTC. Its protein is CASSIYVRGEIGETQYF.

The chain joins TRBV7-6 to TRBJ2-3; no firm D call. The CDR3 is 16 residues long. Germline CDR1 is SGHVS and CDR2 is FNYEAQ. Trimming shortened V by 3 bases and J by 0 bases, and 13 bases separated the two germline ends. In DNA, the CDR3 is TGTGCCAGCAGCTTGATTGCCGACAAAAGCACAGATACGCAGTATTTT. This gives the protein CASSLIADKSTDTQYF.

This clonotype was seen only a few times. The chain couples TRBV12-3 or TRBV12-4 to TRBJ1-5; D possibly corresponds to TRBD1 (5 bases). CDR3 length: 14 amino acids. V shed 6 bases and J shed 6 bases, with 15 bases lying between them. CDR3: CASSRAGDSQPQHF. The CDR3 bases are TGTGCCAGCAGCCGGGCGGGGGACTCTCAGCCCCAGCATTTT.

This clonotype was detected many times. The J gene is TRBJ1-1, the V gene TRBV5-1; D is perhaps TRBD1 (6 bases). The germline V and J ends were trimmed by 0 bases and 3 bases, with 15 bases remaining between them. Germline values: CDR1 SGHRS, CDR2 YFSETQ. The length of the CDR3 is 16 residues. CDR3 bases: TGCGCCAGCAGCTTGGCCTCGGGGGCACTTGACACTGAAGCTTTCTTT. Protein sequence: CASSLASGALDTEAFF.

The chain links TRBV5-1 to TRBJ2-2; D gene ambiguous. This CDR3 has 16 amino acids. CDR1 is SGHRS, CDR2 YFSETQ, per germline. Trimming left V 2 bases short and J 0 bases short, with 11 bases between. The DNA for the CDR3 is TGCGCCAGCAGCTTAACGACACTCTCGAACACCGGGGAGCTGTTTTTT. This sequence encodes CASSLTTLSNTGELFF.

The chain joins TRBV15 to TRBJ2-7; D may be TRBD1 (6 bases). The germline CDR1 and CDR2 sequences are LNHNV and YYDKDF (reference sequence). CDR3 length: 14 amino acids. V dropped 0 bases and J dropped 6 bases, with 12 bases sitting between them. CDR3 coding DNA: TGTGCCACCAGCAGAGAGACAGGTTCTGCCGAGCAGTACTTC. It codes for CATSRETGSAEQYF.

Only a few counts were recorded for this clonotype. V gene TRBV6-2 or TRBV6-3 combines with J gene TRBJ2-1, with 9 nucleotides matching TRBD1. The CDR3 has 16 amino acids. CDR1 is MNHEY, CDR2 SVGEGT, per germline. The junction had 7 bases not matched to a gene; V was cut back by 4 bases and J by 3 bases. The CDR3 sequence: CASSFRGQGNYNEQFF. The CDR3 coding sequence is TGTGCCAGCAGTTTCCGGGGACAGGGAAACTACAATGAGCAGTTCTTC.

This clonotype was detected only a few times. CDR3 sequence: CASSYGTGAGYEQYF. The CDR3 DNA sequence: TGTGCCAGCAGTTACGGGACAGGGGCCGGCTACGAGCAGTACTTC. V usage is TRBV27 and J usage is TRBJ2-7; 10 bases align to TRBD1. The CDR3 runs 15 residues. The germline V gene encodes CDR1 MNHEY and CDR2 SMNVEV (reference sequence). J was trimmed by 3 bases and V by 4 bases; bases with no gene match: 6.

The table lists this clonotype with many counts. The chain joins TRBV5-5 to TRBJ2-3, with TRBD2 as a possible D gene (5 bases). The CDR3 runs to 16 residues. The germline V and J ends were trimmed by 0 bases and 1 base, with 12 bases remaining between them. Germline loops: CDR1 SGHKS, CDR2 YYEKEE (reference sequence). CDR3 DNA sequence: TGTGCCAGCAGCTTGGGGAGAGGGTCAGGCACAGATACGCAGTATTTT. This sequence encodes CASSLGRGSGTDTQYF.

This clonotype was found a few times. The chain joins TRBV25-1 to TRBJ2-2, with 11 bases that match TRBD1. V was pared by 7 bases and J by 6 bases, with 4 bases of the junction left unmatched. Germline V lookup: CDR1 MGHDK, CDR2 SYGVNS. The CDR3 totals 14 residues. This CDR3 is CASMDRGLPGELFF. The CDR3 bases are TGTGCCAGCATGGACAGGGGGCTCCCCGGGGAGCTGTTTTTT. Looking up the rest from reference TRBV25-1 and TRBJ2-2 gives the full variable domain: EADIYQTPRYLVIGTGKKITLECSQTMGHDKMYWYQQDPGMELHLIHYSYGVNSTEKGDLSSESTVSRIRTEHFPLTLESARPSHTSQYLCASMDRGLPGELFFGEGSRLTVL.

The gene calls are TRBV11-2 and TRBJ2-1; 9 bases align to TRBD1. There are 14 residues in the CDR3. V gave up 5 bases and J gave up 8 bases; unmatched junction bases: 7. Germline V gene sequence: CDR1 SGHAT, CDR2 FQNNGV. The CDR3 sequence: CASSKTGTGHEQFF. CDR3 DNA sequence: TGTGCCAGCAGCAAAACCGGGACAGGGCATGAGCAGTTCTTC.

In regard to this clonotype: At one end, the junction sequence differs from germline, possibly due to a read error. The J gene is TRBJ2-2, the V gene TRBV20-1; the match to TRBD2 covers 13 bases. The CDR3 has 15 residues. In germline, CDR1 is DFQATT, CDR2 SNEGSKA (reference sequence). This CDR3 reads CTARLAGGHTGELFF. In DNA, the CDR3 is TGCACTGCTCGACTAGCGGGAGGCCACACCGGGGAGCTGTTTTTT.

The chain couples TRBV5-4 to TRBJ2-7; 9 nucleotides line up with TRBD2. This CDR3 contains 15 residues. Germline CDR1 is SGHNT and CDR2 is YYREEE (reference sequence). Trimming cost V 4 bases and J 3 bases; bases outside gene matches: 8. The CDR3, as DNA: TGTGCCAGCAGCAGATCGGGACTAGCCTACTACGAGCAGTACTTC. It specifies CASSRSGLAYYEQYF.

This clonotype was seen only a few times. The chain recombines TRBV7-2 with TRBJ2-5; D not resolved. Germline values: CDR1 SGHTA, CDR2 FQGNSA. Trimming pared 3 bases from V and 5 bases from J, leaving 4 bases between. CDR3 length: 11 residues. CDR3 sequence: CASSFYETQYF. For the CDR3, the DNA is TGTGCCAGCAGCTTCTACGAGACCCAGTACTTC.

The CDR3 DNA follows: TGCAGTGCTAGAGAGACCCGACCGGGACTATCCTACAATGAGCAGTTCTTC. Amino acid sequence: CSARETRPGLSYNEQFF. The rearrangement uses TRBV20-1 and TRBJ2-1; 7 nucleotides line up with TRBD2. The trim removed 0 bases at V and 1 base at J, leaving 9 bases unmatched. This CDR3 region has 17 residues. Germline values: CDR1 DFQATT, CDR2 SNEGSKA (reference sequence).

This chain connects TRBV9 to TRBJ2-1; 8 bases are a match to TRBD2. CDR3 length: 13 residues. The J segment lost 8 bases and the V segment lost 4 bases, leaving 5 bases of the junction unmatched. Per the germline V gene, CDR1 is SGDLS and CDR2 is YYNGEE. CDR3 DNA sequence: TGTGCCAGCAGCCCTAATAGCGGGGATGAGCAGTTCTTC. Translation: CASSPNSGDEQFF.

This clonotype was recorded a few times. The chain combines TRBV6-6 with TRBJ2-7; perhaps TRBD2 as D (5 bases). Germline assignment: CDR1 MNHNY and CDR2 SVGAGI (reference sequence). V dropped 7 bases and J dropped 2 bases, with 12 bases sitting between them. This CDR3 is built from 13 residues. CDR3 in amino acids: CASKERRAYEQYF. The CDR3 DNA reads as TGTGCCAGCAAGGAGCGGAGAGCCTACGAGCAGTACTTC.

The table lists this clonotype with many counts. This chain connects TRBV15 to TRBJ2-1; 10 bases agree with TRBD2. After removal of 3 bases from V and 14 bases from J, the junction contained 4 bases not matched to a gene. Germline V gives CDR1 LNHNV, CDR2 YYDKDF (reference sequence). The CDR3 has 12 residues. For the CDR3, the DNA is TGTGCCACCAGCAGGGACCTAGCGGGAGAGTTCTTC. Amino acids: CATSRDLAGEFF.

This clonotype was found a few times. The chain couples TRBV20-1 to TRBJ2-1; 13 nucleotides agree with TRBD2. V shed 0 bases, J shed 6 bases, and the junction held 17 bases outside the gene matches. This CDR3 has 20 residues. The V gene's germline CDR1 is DFQATT and CDR2 SNEGSKA (reference sequence). The CDR3 is CSARDRSTGVGLAGSNEQFF. The CDR3 bases are TGCAGTGCTAGAGATCGGAGTACAGGTGTGGGACTAGCGGGGAGCAATGAGCAGTTCTTC.

In its sample, this clonotype was seen a few times. The chain has TRBV9 and TRBJ2-3; tentatively, D is TRBD2 (5 bases). Trimming removed 0 bases from V and 5 bases from J, with 13 bases in between. The CDR3 extends over 15 amino acids. The V gene's germline CDR1 is SGDLS and CDR2 YYNGEE. In DNA form, the CDR3 reads TGTGCCAGCAGCGTAGTCAGTACTAGAGGAGATACGCAGTATTTT. Amino acids: CASSVVSTRGDTQYF.

There are many counts of this clonotype. The rearrangement uses TRBV7-8 and TRBJ2-2; D unclear. The CDR3 runs 15 residues. The V and J ends lost 2 bases and 2 bases respectively, with 9 bases between them. Per the germline V gene, CDR1 is SGHVS and CDR2 is FQNEAQ. The CDR3 DNA reads TGTGCCAGCAGCTTACTTGGGCGCAACACCGGGGAGCTGTTTTTT. Translating it yields CASSLLGRNTGELFF.

V is TRBV7-8 and J is TRBJ2-1; 9 positions agree with TRBD2. J gave up 8 bases and V 1 base, and 6 bases lay outside the gene matches. Germline CDR1 and CDR2: SGHVS and FQNEAQ. CDR3 length: 15 amino acids. CDR3 coding DNA: TGTGCCAGCAGCTTAGTAGCGGGAGAAAAGTATGAGCAGTTCTTC. Amino acid sequence: CASSLVAGEKYEQFF.